This T cell receptor (beta chain) derives from a study of blood T cell repertoires in COVID-19. Germline V lookup: CDR1 MNHEY, CDR2 SVGAGI. V was pared by 5 bases and J by 8 bases, with 15 bases between. The CDR3 has 14 residues. Repertoires were generated with immunoSEQ multiplex PCR, while TCRdb's copy carries only in-frame clones and drops some. The sample lists around 300,000 clones; more than 80% were seen once. Sequencing input: peripheral blood. The TCR originated in a woman aged 40 to 49 with acute or convalescent COVID-19. This chain joins TRBV6-5 and TRBJ1-4; D unclear. The CDR3 sequence: CASSTRGNREKLFF. The CDR3 DNA sequence: TGTGCCAGCAGTACGAGAGGGAACCGGGAAAAACTGTTTTTT.